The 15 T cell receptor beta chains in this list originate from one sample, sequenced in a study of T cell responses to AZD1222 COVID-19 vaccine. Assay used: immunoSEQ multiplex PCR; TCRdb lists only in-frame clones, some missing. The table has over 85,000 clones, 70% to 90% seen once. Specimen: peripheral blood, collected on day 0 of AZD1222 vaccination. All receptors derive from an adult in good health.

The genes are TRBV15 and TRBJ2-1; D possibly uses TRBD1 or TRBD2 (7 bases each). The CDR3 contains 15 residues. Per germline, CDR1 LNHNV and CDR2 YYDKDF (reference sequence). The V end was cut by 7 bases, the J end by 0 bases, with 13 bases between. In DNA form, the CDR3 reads TGTGCCACCACCCAGGGGGGGGGCTCCTACAATGAGCAGTTCTTC. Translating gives CATTQGGGSYNEQFF. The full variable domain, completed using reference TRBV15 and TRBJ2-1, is DAMVIQNPRYQVTQFGKPVTLSCSQTLNHNVMYWYQQKSSQAPKLLFHYYDKDFNNEADTPDNFQSRRPNTSFCFLDIRSPGLGDTAMYLCATTQGGGSYNEQFFGPGTRLTVL.

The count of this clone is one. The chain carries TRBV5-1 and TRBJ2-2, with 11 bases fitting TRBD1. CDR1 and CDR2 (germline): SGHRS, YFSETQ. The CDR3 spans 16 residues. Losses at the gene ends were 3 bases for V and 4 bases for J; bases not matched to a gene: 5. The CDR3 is CASSSGQGAPTGELFF. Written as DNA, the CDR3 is TGCGCCAGCAGCTCTGGACAGGGGGCGCCCACCGGGGAGCTGTTTTTT.

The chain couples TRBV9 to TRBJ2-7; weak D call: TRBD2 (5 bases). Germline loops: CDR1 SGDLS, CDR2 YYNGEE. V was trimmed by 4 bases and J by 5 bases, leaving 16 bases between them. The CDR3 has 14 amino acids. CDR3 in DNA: TGTGCCAGCAGCCCCACCGGGAAGTTCGACGAGCAGTACTTC. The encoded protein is CASSPTGKFDEQYF.

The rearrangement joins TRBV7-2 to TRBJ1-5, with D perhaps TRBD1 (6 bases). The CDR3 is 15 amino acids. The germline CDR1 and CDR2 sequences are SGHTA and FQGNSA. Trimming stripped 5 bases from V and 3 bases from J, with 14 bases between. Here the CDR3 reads CASSPKTGHNQPQHF. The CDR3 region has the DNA TGTGCCAGCAGCCCCAAGACAGGACACAATCAGCCCCAGCATTTT.

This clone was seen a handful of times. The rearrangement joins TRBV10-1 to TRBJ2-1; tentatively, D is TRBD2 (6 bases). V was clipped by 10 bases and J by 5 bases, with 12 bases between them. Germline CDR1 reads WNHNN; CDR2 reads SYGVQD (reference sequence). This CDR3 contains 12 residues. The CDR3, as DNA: TGCGCCACCAAGGGCGGGAACAATGAGCAGTTCTTC. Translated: CATKGGNNEQFF.

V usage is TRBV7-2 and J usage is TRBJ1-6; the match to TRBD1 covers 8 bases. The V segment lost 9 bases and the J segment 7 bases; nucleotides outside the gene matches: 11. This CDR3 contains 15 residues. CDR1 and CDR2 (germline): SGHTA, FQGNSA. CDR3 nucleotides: TGTGCCAGTTCCGGACAGGGCGGGGGAAATTCACCCCTCCACTTT. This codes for CASSGQGGGNSPLHF.

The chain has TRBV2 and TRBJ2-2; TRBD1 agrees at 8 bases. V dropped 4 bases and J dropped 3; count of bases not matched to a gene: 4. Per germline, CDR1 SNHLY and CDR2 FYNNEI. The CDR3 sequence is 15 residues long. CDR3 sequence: CASSVTGADTGELFF. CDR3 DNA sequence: TGTGCCAGCAGTGTGACAGGGGCGGACACCGGGGAGCTGTTTTTT.

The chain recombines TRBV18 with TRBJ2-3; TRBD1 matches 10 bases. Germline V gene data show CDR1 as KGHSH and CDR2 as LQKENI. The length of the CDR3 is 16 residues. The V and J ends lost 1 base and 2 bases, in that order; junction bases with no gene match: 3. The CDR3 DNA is TGTGCCAGCTCACCACAGGGACAGGGGACCACAGATACGCAGTATTTT. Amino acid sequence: CASSPQGQGTTDTQYF.

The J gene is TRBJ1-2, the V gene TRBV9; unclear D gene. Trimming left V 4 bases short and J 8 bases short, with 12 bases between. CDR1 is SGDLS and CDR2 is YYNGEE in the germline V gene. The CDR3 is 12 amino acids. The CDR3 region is CASSMERRGYTF. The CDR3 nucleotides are TGTGCCAGCAGCATGGAGAGGAGGGGCTACACCTTC.

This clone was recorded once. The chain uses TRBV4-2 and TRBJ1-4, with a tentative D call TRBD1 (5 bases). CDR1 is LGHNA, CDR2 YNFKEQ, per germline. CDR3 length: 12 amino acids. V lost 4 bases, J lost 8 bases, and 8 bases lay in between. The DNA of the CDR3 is TGTGCCAGCAGCCTCGGGGGGGAAAAACTGTTTTTT. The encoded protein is CASSLGGEKLFF.

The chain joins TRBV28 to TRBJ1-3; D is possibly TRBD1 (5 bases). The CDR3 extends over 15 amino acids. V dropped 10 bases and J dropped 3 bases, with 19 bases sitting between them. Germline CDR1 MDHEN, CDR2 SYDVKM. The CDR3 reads CATHRVGADGNTIYF. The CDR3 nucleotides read TGTGCCACCCACCGGGTAGGGGCAGATGGAAACACCATATATTTT.

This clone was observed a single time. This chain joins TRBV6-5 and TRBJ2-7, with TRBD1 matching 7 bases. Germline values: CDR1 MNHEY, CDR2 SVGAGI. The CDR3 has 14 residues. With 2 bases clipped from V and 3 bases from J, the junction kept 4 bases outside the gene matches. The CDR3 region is CASSYARQGYEQYF. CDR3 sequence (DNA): TGTGCCAGCAGTTACGCAAGACAGGGCTACGAGCAGTACTTC.

The CDR3 DNA sequence: TGTGCCAACGACCCCCAAGAACAGGGGCCAAGTCGAAAGAATGAGCAGTTCTTC. It is translated as CANDPQEQGPSRKNEQFF. The chain combines TRBV28 with TRBJ2-1, with 7 bases lining up with TRBD1. Germline loops: CDR1 MDHEN, CDR2 SYDVKM. There are 18 residues in the CDR3. Trimming removed 10 bases from V and 7 bases from J; junction bases left unmatched: 25.

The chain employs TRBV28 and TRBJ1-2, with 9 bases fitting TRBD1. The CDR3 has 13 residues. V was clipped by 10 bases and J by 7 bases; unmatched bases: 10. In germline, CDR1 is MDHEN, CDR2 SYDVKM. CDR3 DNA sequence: TGTGCCACTGGGGACAGGGTGGGCTCTGGCTACACCTTC. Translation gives CATGDRVGSGYTF.

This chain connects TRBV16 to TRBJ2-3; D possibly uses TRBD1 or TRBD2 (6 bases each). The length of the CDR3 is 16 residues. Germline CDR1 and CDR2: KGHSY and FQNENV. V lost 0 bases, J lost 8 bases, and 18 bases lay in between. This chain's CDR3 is CASSQSGAEWRGTQYF. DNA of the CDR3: TGTGCCAGCAGCCAATCGGGGGCTGAATGGAGGGGTACGCAGTATTTT.